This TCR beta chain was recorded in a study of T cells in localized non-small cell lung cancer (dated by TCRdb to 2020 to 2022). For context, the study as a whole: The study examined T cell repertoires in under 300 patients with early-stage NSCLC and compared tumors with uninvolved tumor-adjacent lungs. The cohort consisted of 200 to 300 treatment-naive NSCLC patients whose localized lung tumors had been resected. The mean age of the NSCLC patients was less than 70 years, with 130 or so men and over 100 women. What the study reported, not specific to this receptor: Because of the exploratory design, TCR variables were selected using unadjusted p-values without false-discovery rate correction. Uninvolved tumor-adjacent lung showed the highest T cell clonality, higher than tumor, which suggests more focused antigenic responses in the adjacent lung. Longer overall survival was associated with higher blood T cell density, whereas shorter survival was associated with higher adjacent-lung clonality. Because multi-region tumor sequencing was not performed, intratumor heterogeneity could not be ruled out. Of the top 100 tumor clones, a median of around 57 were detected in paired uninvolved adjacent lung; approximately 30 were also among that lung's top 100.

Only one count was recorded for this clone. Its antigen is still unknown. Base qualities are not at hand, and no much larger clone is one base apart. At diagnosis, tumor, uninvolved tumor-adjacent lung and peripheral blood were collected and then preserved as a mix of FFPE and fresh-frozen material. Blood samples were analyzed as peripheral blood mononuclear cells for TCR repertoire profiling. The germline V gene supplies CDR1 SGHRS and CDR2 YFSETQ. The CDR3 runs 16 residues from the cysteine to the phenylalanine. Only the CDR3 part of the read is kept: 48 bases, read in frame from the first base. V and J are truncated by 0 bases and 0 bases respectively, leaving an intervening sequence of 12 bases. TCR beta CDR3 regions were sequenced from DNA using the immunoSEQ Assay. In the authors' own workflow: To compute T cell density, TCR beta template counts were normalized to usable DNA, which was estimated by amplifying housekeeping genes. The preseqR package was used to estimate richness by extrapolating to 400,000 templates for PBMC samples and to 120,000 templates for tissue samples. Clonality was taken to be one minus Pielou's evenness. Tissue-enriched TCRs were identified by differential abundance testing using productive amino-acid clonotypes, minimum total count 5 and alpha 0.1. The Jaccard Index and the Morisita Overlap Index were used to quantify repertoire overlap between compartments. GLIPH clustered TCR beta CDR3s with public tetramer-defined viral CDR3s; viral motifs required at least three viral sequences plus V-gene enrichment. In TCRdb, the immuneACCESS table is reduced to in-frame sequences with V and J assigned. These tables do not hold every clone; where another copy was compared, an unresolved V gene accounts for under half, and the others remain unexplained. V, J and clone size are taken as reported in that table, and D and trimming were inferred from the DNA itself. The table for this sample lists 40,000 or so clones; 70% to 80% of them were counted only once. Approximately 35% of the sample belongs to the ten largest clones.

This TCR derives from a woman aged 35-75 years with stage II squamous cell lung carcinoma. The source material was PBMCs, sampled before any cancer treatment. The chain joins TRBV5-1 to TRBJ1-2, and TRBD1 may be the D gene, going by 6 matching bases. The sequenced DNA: TGCGCCAGCAGCTTGGCTACAGGGCTCTCTAACTATGGCTACACCTTC. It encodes CASSLATGLSNYGYTF.